This T cell receptor (beta chain) was profiled in a study of blood T cell repertoires in COVID-19. Study summary: There were acute and convalescent COVID-19 samples, and they came from the United States, Italy and Spain. Sample material is recorded as cDNA or gDNA derived from T cells, B-cell-depleted T cells, or PBMCs.

The V end lost 5 bases, the J end lost 6 bases, and 17 bases lay between the germline ends. CDR3 size: 14 residues. The germline V gene encodes CDR1 SEHNR and CDR2 FQNEAQ (reference sequence). In the authors' workflow: Researchers report that nucleated cell counts were estimated from reference gene primer amplification. Using immunoSEQ multiplex PCR, the repertoire was profiled, and TCRdb retains in-frame clones only, with some absent. Clone size and the V and J calls come from that table; the DNA yielded D and trimming. The sample records roughly 150,000 clones, approximately 81% being singletons. The sequenced sample was peripheral blood. The sequence derives from a woman of 80 years or more with active or convalescent COVID-19. The rearrangement uses TRBV7-9 and TRBJ2-7; possibly TRBD1 for D (5 bases). The CDR3 loop reads CASSTPTATGEQYF. CDR3 nucleotide sequence: TGTGCCAGCAGCACCCCGACAGCAACGGGCGAGCAGTACTTC.